This is a list of T cell receptor beta chains from one sample in a study of cytotoxic CD8 clonotypes in ibrutinib-treated CLL. The repertoire was sequenced with immunoSEQ multiplex PCR; TCRdb's copy has only in-frame clones and lacks some. The table records 150,000 to 200,000 clones, approximately 91% of them present only once. This sample comprised PBMCs, obtained at disease progression, from a patient treated with ibrutinib. Source of these receptors: a human donor with chronic lymphocytic leukemia. CDR3s include the opening cysteine and the closing phenylalanine or tryptophan. Fields, in order: J gene, clone size, V gene, D gene, CDR3 DNA, CDR3 protein. D genes are given only for firm matches. Rows may omit the clone size; those that give it use once, few, many or a size class.

J: TRBJ1-1
size: NA
V: TRBV5-4
D: NA
DNA: TGTGCCAGCAGCTTGGCCGGGACCGACACTGAAGCTTTCTTT
CDR3: CASSLAGTDTEAFF

J: TRBJ2-5
size: once
V: TRBV18
D: TRBD1
DNA: TGTGCCAGCTCCCTTCACAGGGGTCAAGAGACCCAGTACTTC
CDR3: CASSLHRGQETQYF

J: TRBJ1-1
size: once
V: TRBV28
D: NA
DNA: TGTGCCAGCAGCCTTTTCGACGTGATGAACACTGAAGCTTTCTTT
CDR3: CASSLFDVMNTEAFF

J: TRBJ2-2
size: few
V: TRBV7-3
D: NA
DNA: TGTGCCAGCAGCTTAGTGACTAGGTCCGGGGAGCTGTTTTTT
CDR3: CASSLVTRSGELFF

J: TRBJ1-4
size: NA
V: TRBV5-1
D: NA
DNA: TGCGCCAGCAGCTGGGGGAATGAAAAACTGTTTTTT
CDR3: CASSWGNEKLFF

J: TRBJ2-2
size: NA
V: TRBV10-3
D: TRBD1
DNA: TGTGCCATCAGGACAAGTCCCGGGACAGGGGGTAGTGGCACCGGGGAGCTGTTTTTT
CDR3: CAIRTSPGTGGSGTGELFF

J: TRBJ2-1
size: NA
V: TRBV29-1
D: NA
DNA: TGCAGCGTTGATTGGGGACTTAACAATGAGCAGTTCTTC
CDR3: CSVDWGLNNEQFF

J: TRBJ1-2
size: once
V: TRBV19
D: TRBD1
DNA: TGTGCCAGTAGTATAGGTCTAAGGACAGGTTATGGCTACACCTTC
CDR3: CASSIGLRTGYGYTF

J: TRBJ2-3
size: once
V: TRBV18
D: NA
DNA: TGTGCCAGCTCACCCGTTACCGGGACCCGAAGCACAGATACGCAGTATTTT
CDR3: CASSPVTGTRSTDTQYF

J: TRBJ2-7
size: NA
V: TRBV4-2
D: NA
DNA: TGTGCCAGCAGCACCCGAACGGAGTCTGTACCTACGGAGCAGTACTTC
CDR3: CASSTRTESVPTEQYF

J: TRBJ1-4
size: NA
V: TRBV19
D: NA
DNA: TGTGCCAGTAGTATAGTCGGGGGGCCCGAAAAACTGTTTTTT
CDR3: CASSIVGGPEKLFF

J: TRBJ2-5
size: NA
V: TRBV5-5
D: TRBD1
DNA: TGTGCCAGCAGCAACCGGGACAGGCCCATCGGGGAGACCCAGTACTTC
CDR3: CASSNRDRPIGETQYF

J: TRBJ2-1
size: NA
V: TRBV6-4
D: TRBD2
DNA: TGTGCCAGCAGTGAACGACTAGCGGACTACAATGAGCAGTTCTTC
CDR3: CASSERLADYNEQFF

J: TRBJ1-2
size: NA
V: TRBV18
D: TRBD1
DNA: TGTGCCAGCTCACAAACAGGGGGCGATCATGGCTACACCTTC
CDR3: CASSQTGGDHGYTF

J: TRBJ1-2
size: NA
V: TRBV7-9
D: NA
DNA: TGTGCCAGCAGCCCACAAGGACTGCCGTCCTATGGCTACACCTTC
CDR3: CASSPQGLPSYGYTF

J: TRBJ2-3
size: NA
V: TRBV7-3
D: NA
DNA: TGTGCCAGCAGCTTAAGTGTAGCGGACACAGATACGCAGTATTTT
CDR3: CASSLSVADTDTQYF

J: TRBJ2-7
size: NA
V: TRBV7-7
D: TRBD2
DNA: TGTGCTAGCAGCTTAGACGCGGGAGGGGCCTACGAGCAGTACTTC
CDR3: CASSLDAGGAYEQYF

J: TRBJ1-1
size: NA
V: TRBV1
D: NA
DNA: TGCACCAGCAGCGGTGGAGGGAACACTGAAGCTTTCTTT
CDR3: CTSSGGGNTEAFF

J: TRBJ2-2
size: NA
V: TRBV21-1
D: NA
DNA: TGTGCCAGCAGCAAAGCCCGAGGGACAGGGAACACCGGGGAGCTGTTTTTT
CDR3: CASSKARGTGNTGELFF

J: TRBJ2-3
size: NA
V: TRBV27
D: TRBD2
DNA: TGTGCCAGCAGTTTAGGACTAGCGGGTTCAGATACGCAGTATTTT
CDR3: CASSLGLAGSDTQYF

J: TRBJ2-5
size: once
V: TRBV6-4
D: NA
DNA: TGTGCCAGCAGACAGCAAGGAGAGACCCAGTACTTC
CDR3: CASRQQGETQYF

J: TRBJ1-4
size: NA
V: TRBV2
D: NA
DNA: TGTGCCAGCAGTCAGGGGCCCTGGCGATATGAAAAACTGTTTTTT
CDR3: CASSQGPWRYEKLFF

J: TRBJ2-7
size: NA
V: TRBV11-3
D: TRBD2
DNA: TGTGCCAGCAGCACAGGGTTAGCGGGACCCTACGAGCAGTACTTC
CDR3: CASSTGLAGPYEQYF

J: TRBJ2-1
size: NA
V: TRBV11-3
D: NA
DNA: TGTGCCAGCAGCTTAGGCAGGGTGAATGAGCAGTTCTTC
CDR3: CASSLGRVNEQFF

J: TRBJ2-7
size: once
V: TRBV5-1
D: TRBD1
DNA: TGCGCCAGCGCCACATCCCCAGGACAGGGTAACGAGCAGTACTTC
CDR3: CASATSPGQGNEQYF

J: TRBJ2-3
size: NA
V: TRBV2
D: NA
DNA: TGTGCCATCAGACCCCCCGATACGCAGTATTTT
CDR3: CAIRPPDTQYF

J: TRBJ1-2
size: NA
V: TRBV6-6
D: NA
DNA: TGTGCCAGCAGCTTCCCGGCGACGGTCTTTAACTATGGCTACACCTTC
CDR3: CASSFPATVFNYGYTF

J: TRBJ1-5
size: NA
V: TRBV6-6
D: NA
DNA: TGTGCCAGCAGTTATGGGGGAAGTCAGCCCCAGCATTTT
CDR3: CASSYGGSQPQHF

J: TRBJ2-1
size: NA
V: TRBV10-3
D: NA
DNA: TGTGCCATCAGTGAGTCGTGGGAGAGCTACAATGAGCAGTTCTTC
CDR3: CAISESWESYNEQFF

J: TRBJ2-7
size: NA
V: TRBV29-1
D: TRBD1
DNA: TGCAGCGTGAGACCGGGACAGGGGTTCGAGCAGTACTTC
CDR3: CSVRPGQGFEQYF

J: TRBJ1-2
size: NA
V: TRBV9
D: TRBD1
DNA: TGTGCCAGCAGCCGAGGACAGGGCAGTGGCTACACCTTC
CDR3: CASSRGQGSGYTF

J: TRBJ1-3
size: NA
V: TRBV4-2
D: NA
DNA: TGTGCCAGCAGCCACCGGGAGGGGGGCTCTGGAAACACCATATATTTT
CDR3: CASSHREGGSGNTIYF

J: TRBJ2-1
size: NA
V: TRBV9
D: TRBD2
DNA: TGTGCCAGCAGCGGAGGGACTAGCGGGAGGGGTTTACGGCAGTTCTTC
CDR3: CASSGGTSGRGLRQFF

J: TRBJ2-3
size: NA
V: TRBV6-5
D: TRBD2
DNA: TGTGCCAGCAGTTATCTAGCGGGAAGCACAGATACGCAGTATTTT
CDR3: CASSYLAGSTDTQYF

J: TRBJ2-1
size: NA
V: TRBV6-1
D: TRBD2
DNA: TGTGCCAGCAGTGGCCGACTAGCGGACCCCAATGAGCAGTTCTTC
CDR3: CASSGRLADPNEQFF

J: TRBJ2-7
size: NA
V: TRBV10-2
D: NA
DNA: TGCGCCAGCAATTATCCCGGGCCTCAGTACTTC
CDR3: CASNYPGPQYF

J: TRBJ2-7
size: NA
V: TRBV4-1
D: TRBD2
DNA: TGCGCCAGCAGCCAAGTCCTAGCGGGAGTTGGCGAGCAGTACTTC
CDR3: CASSQVLAGVGEQYF

J: TRBJ2-1
size: NA
V: TRBV19
D: TRBD1
DNA: TGTGCCAGTAGTATACCGGGACAGGGACGAAATGAGCAGTTCTTC
CDR3: CASSIPGQGRNEQFF

J: TRBJ1-4
size: NA
V: TRBV19
D: NA
DNA: TGTGCCAGTAGTAATTTGAGACGGCCGGATGAAAAACTGTTTTTT
CDR3: CASSNLRRPDEKLFF

J: TRBJ2-3
size: NA
V: TRBV6-1
D: NA
DNA: TGTGCCAGCAGAGCTTCGCGACAGCGCACAGATACGCAGTATTTT
CDR3: CASRASRQRTDTQYF

J: TRBJ1-2
size: NA
V: TRBV5-1
D: NA
DNA: TGCGCCAGCAGCTTGGAAGGGGCCTATGGCTACACCTTC
CDR3: CASSLEGAYGYTF

J: TRBJ2-1
size: NA
V: TRBV7-2
D: NA
DNA: TGTGCCAGCAGCCAGGGGACTTTTAATGAGCAGTTCTTC
CDR3: CASSQGTFNEQFF

J: TRBJ2-1
size: NA
V: TRBV9
D: NA
DNA: TGTGCCAGCAGCCTACCGGGACTCAATGAGCAGTTCTTC
CDR3: CASSLPGLNEQFF

J: TRBJ1-2
size: NA
V: TRBV30
D: NA
DNA: TGTGCCTGGAGTGTACAACTCCCCGGGGGGGGCCGTGGCTACACCTTC
CDR3: CAWSVQLPGGGRGYTF

J: TRBJ2-2
size: NA
V: TRBV19
D: NA
DNA: TGTGCCAGTAGTACCTACAACAGGCGAACCTACAAGGCCGGGGAGCTGTTTTTT
CDR3: CASSTYNRRTYKAGELFF

J: TRBJ1-1
size: few
V: TRBV4-1
D: TRBD1
DNA: TGCGCCAGCAGCCTGGGACAGGCGAACACTGAAGCTTTCTTT
CDR3: CASSLGQANTEAFF

J: TRBJ2-2
size: NA
V: TRBV5-1
D: NA
DNA: TGCGCCAGCAGCTTAGGGACAAGCGCGAACACCGGGGAGCTGTTTTTT
CDR3: CASSLGTSANTGELFF

J: TRBJ1-2
size: NA
V: TRBV19
D: NA
DNA: TGTGCCAGTACCGACAGCGGCTATGGCTACACCTTC
CDR3: CASTDSGYGYTF

J: TRBJ2-3
size: NA
V: TRBV5-8
D: NA
DNA: TGTGCCAGCATACAGCTCACAGATACGCAGTATTTT
CDR3: CASIQLTDTQYF

J: TRBJ2-7
size: NA
V: TRBV27
D: TRBD1
DNA: TGTGCCAGCAGTCCGCAGGGGGCGCGGTACGAGCAGTACTTC
CDR3: CASSPQGARYEQYF

J: TRBJ2-3
size: NA
V: TRBV19
D: NA
DNA: TGTGACTATCCGGGCTGGCGGGGATACACAGATACGCAGTATTTT
CDR3: CDYPGWRGYTDTQYF

J: TRBJ2-1
size: NA
V: TRBV6-1
D: TRBD2
DNA: TGTGCCAGCAGTGGCGGGACTAGCGGGAGAAATGAGCAGTTCTTC
CDR3: CASSGGTSGRNEQFF

J: TRBJ1-3
size: few
V: TRBV30
D: NA
DNA: TGTGCCTGGAGTGTAGGGCAGAATCCTGGAAACACCATATATTTT
CDR3: CAWSVGQNPGNTIYF